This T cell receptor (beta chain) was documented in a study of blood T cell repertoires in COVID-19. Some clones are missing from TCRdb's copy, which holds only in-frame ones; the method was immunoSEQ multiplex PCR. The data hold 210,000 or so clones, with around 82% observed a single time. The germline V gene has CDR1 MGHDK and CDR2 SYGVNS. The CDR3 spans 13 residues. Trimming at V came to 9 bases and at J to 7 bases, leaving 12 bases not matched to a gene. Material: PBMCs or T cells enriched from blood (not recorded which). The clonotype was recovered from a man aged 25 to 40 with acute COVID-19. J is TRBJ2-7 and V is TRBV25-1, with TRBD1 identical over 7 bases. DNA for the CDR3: TGTGCCAGTACCCCACCGGGACAGTCGGAGCAGTACTTC. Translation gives CASTPPGQSEQYF.